The text below deals with one T cell receptor (beta chain). The sample comes from a study of identifying expanded T cells in peripheral blood. TCRdb's table, derived via immunoSEQ multiplex PCR, lists solely in-frame clones and lacks some. The sample carries under 70,000 clones, more than 75% recorded once. The germline CDR1 and CDR2 sequences are MGHDK and SYGVNS. This CDR3 region has 13 residues. Trimming shortened V by 7 bases and J by 1 base, and 10 bases separated the two germline ends. The sequence was obtained from a person aged 18 to 75 in good health. The chain has TRBV25-1 and TRBJ1-1; no firm D call. The sequencing sample was made of blood. The CDR3 bases are TGTGCCAGCACGGATTACAGGAACACTGAAGCTTTCTTT. Its translation is CASTDYRNTEAFF.